This T cell receptor (beta chain) emerged from a study of molecular identifiers for immune sequencing clone quantification. As for this clonotype: Its antigen remains unidentified. A read error may explain this, as a much larger clone is one base away.

TCRdb reprocessed the PCR reads via MiXCR and lists one record per CDR3 protein. This table has under 650,000 distinct CDR3 sequences, less than 20% appearing once. Germline-derived CDR1 and CDR2 are MNHEY and SVGEGT. This CDR3 comprises 14 residues. Trimming left V 5 bases short and J 6 bases short, with 13 bases between. The study, taken as a whole, reports: Among around 970,000 naive cells, spiked Jurkat TCR RNA from a single cell was reportedly detectable. Underestimation of highly expanded clone sizes could arise where identical TCR molecules share a barcode.

Sequenced input: naive CD8+ T cells from blood, with Jurkat cell RNA spiked in. Subset defined: FACS-sorted CD8+CD4-CCR7+CD45RA+ naive T cells. The TCR sequence derives from a human donor in good health. Some libraries in this study had Jurkat cell RNA spiked in. V gene TRBV6-2 or TRBV6-3 combines with J gene TRBJ2-2; D might be TRBD1 (8 bases). The CDR3: CASSDTGGAGELFF. The CDR3 DNA is TGTGCCAGCAGTGACACAGGGGGGGCCGGGGAGCTGTTTTTT.